Reported below is one T cell receptor (beta chain). The target antigen is unknown. The source of the sample is a study of OX40 agonist ivuxolimab in advanced cancers. Regarding the study as a whole: Several nonresponders also turned out to have low normalized T-cell clonal expansion.

Assay used: immunoSEQ multiplex PCR; TCRdb lists only in-frame clones, some missing. Of approximately 56,000 clones listed, about 89% are singletons. CDR3 size: 14 residues. Trimming left V 2 bases short and J 0 bases short, with 4 bases between. CDR1 MNHEY and CDR2 SVGAGI come from the germline V gene. The V and J genes are TRBV6-5 and TRBJ2-2; D gene uncertain. The sequencing used CD4+ or CD8+ T cells sorted from blood, collected in a trial of the OX40 agonist ivuxolimab. The receptor was derived from an adult with an advanced solid tumor such as melanoma, head and neck, liver or kidney cancer. The CDR3 sequence: CASSYDPNTGELFF. In DNA form, the CDR3 reads TGTGCCAGCAGTTACGACCCGAACACCGGGGAGCTGTTTTTT.